Listed here are 27 T cell receptor beta chains from one sample, sequenced in a study of cytomegalovirus exposure and HLA in healthy donors. Clones were read by immunoSEQ multiplex PCR, and TCRdb kept only the in-frame ones, dropping some. The table has 200,000 or so clones, about 90% seen once; the top ten hold roughly 3%. The material sequenced was PBMCs. These receptors all come from a woman younger than 35 in good health and CMV-seronegative.

The V and J genes are TRBV28 and TRBJ2-7; 9 nucleotides line up with TRBD2. Trimming removed 6 bases from V and 3 bases from J; junction bases left unmatched: 9. In germline, CDR1 is MDHEN, CDR2 SYDVKM. This CDR3 is built from 15 residues. CDR3 in DNA: TGTGCCAGCAGCGGCGGGGGGGGCGCACGCTACGAGCAGTACTTC. Its translation is CASSGGGGARYEQYF.

This rearrangement joins TRBV11-2 to TRBJ2-7; 10 positions match TRBD1. Germline values: CDR1 SGHAT, CDR2 FQNNGV. The CDR3 spans 16 residues. J gave up 6 bases and V 1 base, and 9 bases lay outside the gene matches. CDR3 DNA: TGTGCCAGCAGCTTAGGGGGGACAGGGGAAAGGAGCGAGCAGTACTTC. This translates into CASSLGGTGERSEQYF.

The J gene is TRBJ2-7, the V gene TRBV9, with TRBD1 identical over 9 bases. The CDR3 sequence is 16 residues long. Unmatched junction bases numbered 9, after V lost 2 bases and J lost 3 bases. The germline V gene has CDR1 SGDLS and CDR2 YYNGEE. The CDR3 sequence: CASSVGGGQGIYEQYF. CDR3 DNA: TGTGCCAGCAGCGTCGGTGGGGGACAGGGCATCTACGAGCAGTACTTC.

CDR3: CASTGVGGRAIHEQYF. CDR3 sequence (DNA): TGTGCCAGCACCGGAGTAGGCGGGAGGGCCATCCACGAGCAGTACTTC. The chain combines TRBV2 with TRBJ2-7; 9 positions match TRBD2. This CDR3 contains 16 residues. Unmatched junction bases numbered 15, after V lost 7 bases and J lost 5 bases. Germline values: CDR1 SNHLY, CDR2 FYNNEI. Full variable domain (outside the CDR3, taken from reference TRBV2 and TRBJ2-7): EPEVTQTPSHQVTQMGQEVILRCVPISNHLYFYWYRQILGQKVEFLVSFYNNEISEKSEIFDDQFSVERPDGSNFTLKIRSTKLEDSAMYFCASTGVGGRAIHEQYFGPGTRLTVT.

The chain uses TRBV4-1 and TRBJ2-1; D possibly corresponds to TRBD2 (6 bases). The germline gives CDR1 MGHRA, CDR2 YSYEKL. V was pared by 4 bases and J by 7 bases, with 14 bases between. The CDR3 runs to 14 residues. DNA of the CDR3: TGCGCCAGCAGCCCTGGACTACTAGTGAATGAGCAGTTCTTC. It yields the protein CASSPGLLVNEQFF.

The J gene is TRBJ1-2, the V gene TRBV20-1, with D maybe TRBD1 (6 bases). The CDR3 extends over 11 amino acids. The germline CDR1 and CDR2 sequences are DFQATT and SNEGSKA (reference sequence). V was shortened by 6 bases and J by 8 bases, with 13 bases between the two germline ends. In DNA form, the CDR3 reads TGCAGTGCGTACGACAGGTACGGCTACACCTTC. This translates into CSAYDRYGYTF.

The rearrangement links TRBV4-3 to TRBJ1-1; D might be TRBD1 (6 bases). The V end lost 0 bases, the J end lost 1 base, and 12 bases lay between the germline ends. CDR1 is LGHNA, CDR2 YSLEER, per germline. The CDR3 runs to 16 residues. The CDR3 is CASSQEKGETNTEAFF. The CDR3 bases are TGCGCCAGCAGCCAAGAGAAGGGGGAGACGAACACTGAAGCTTTCTTT.

This chain uses TRBV18 with TRBJ1-3; a weak D match, TRBD1 (6 bases). Germline V lookup: CDR1 KGHSH, CDR2 LQKENI. Trimming cost V 8 bases and J 0 bases, with 17 bases left between them. The CDR3 contains 16 residues. CDR3 sequence reads: CASASIGGSSGNTIYF. The DNA of the CDR3 is TGTGCCAGCGCGAGCATAGGGGGAAGCTCTGGAAACACCATATATTTT.

The rearrangement links TRBV6-1 to TRBJ2-5; 8 bases match TRBD1. The CDR3 runs 14 residues. J was trimmed by 3 bases and V by 11 bases; bases with no gene match: 11. Germline CDR1 reads MNHNS; CDR2 reads SASEGT. CDR3 amino acids: CASERTGRKETQYF. The CDR3 DNA sequence: TGTGCCTCCGAGAGGACAGGGCGGAAAGAGACCCAGTACTTC.

This chain uses TRBV2 with TRBJ2-4; TRBD2 is a possible D gene (6 bases). This CDR3 spans 20 amino acids. Trimming removed 2 bases at V and 0 bases at J, with 23 bases between. The germline V gene encodes CDR1 SNHLY and CDR2 FYNNEI. The CDR3 loop is CASSETLPTGAPLAKNIQYF. DNA for the CDR3: TGTGCCAGCAGTGAAACCCTACCGACGGGAGCCCCTTTAGCCAAAAACATTCAGTACTTC.

The J gene is TRBJ2-5, the V gene TRBV4-2; D is possibly TRBD2 (6 bases). Trimming took off 2 bases at V and 0 bases at J, with 10 bases between the two ends. Germline V gene data show CDR1 as LGHNA and CDR2 as YNFKEQ. The CDR3 extends over 15 amino acids. Written as DNA, the CDR3 is TGTGCCAGCAGCCAACTCCGGGGGAACCAAGAGACCCAGTACTTC. Its translation is CASSQLRGNQETQYF.

V usage is TRBV6-5 and J usage is TRBJ2-3, with 11 bases matching TRBD1. The ends lost 4 bases at V and 5 bases at J; junction bases unmatched: 8. Germline V gives CDR1 MNHEY, CDR2 SVGAGI. There are 16 residues in the CDR3. CDR3 nucleotides: TGTGCCAGCAGTTTTCAGCCGGGACAGGGGGAAGATACGCAGTATTTT. Translation: CASSFQPGQGEDTQYF.

The J gene is TRBJ2-7, the V gene TRBV10-3; possibly TRBD1 for D (6 bases). This CDR3 comprises 14 residues. Germline CDR1 ENHRY, CDR2 SYGVKD. Trimming left V 7 bases short and J 2 bases short, with 15 bases between. The CDR3 loop is CAIKGDTGPYEQYF. The CDR3 DNA sequence: TGTGCCATCAAAGGAGATACAGGGCCCTACGAGCAGTACTTC.

The sample holds one count of this clone. The chain is built from TRBV9 and TRBJ1-4, with D hard to call. Between the trimmed V and J ends, which lost 4 bases and 2 bases, there was a span of 9 bases. Germline CDR1 is SGDLS and CDR2 is YYNGEE. The CDR3 runs 14 residues. The CDR3 region has the DNA TGTGCCAGCAGCCCTTCGGGGACTAATGAAAAACTGTTTTTT. Its protein product is CASSPSGTNEKLFF.

This clone was observed a handful of times. The V call is TRBV11-3, the J call TRBJ2-2, with TRBD1 matching over 9 bases. V gave up 5 bases and J gave up 6 bases; unmatched junction bases: 7. The germline gives CDR1 SGHNT, CDR2 YENEEA. The CDR3 is made up of 15 amino acids. For the CDR3, the DNA is TGTGCCAGCAGCGCCCGGACAGGGGTGGCCGGGGAGCTGTTTTTT. It encodes CASSARTGVAGELFF.

This chain links TRBV20-1 with TRBJ2-7; a weak D match, TRBD2 (5 bases). The CDR3 sequence is 11 residues long. The V end lost 7 bases, the J end lost 6 bases, and 13 bases lay between the germline ends. Germline assignment: CDR1 DFQATT and CDR2 SNEGSKA (reference sequence). Written as DNA, the CDR3 is TGCAGTGGAAAGGGAGCCGGCGAGCAGTACTTC. Protein sequence: CSGKGAGEQYF.

V is TRBV2 and J is TRBJ2-6, with D possibly being TRBD1 (5 bases). The CDR3 covers 15 residues. Germline CDR1 SNHLY, CDR2 FYNNEI. The V gene lost 7 bases and the J gene lost 0 bases, with 10 bases spanning the gap. In DNA form, the CDR3 reads TGTGCCAGCACCACGGACACCTCTGGGGCCAACGTCCTGACTTTC. It translates to CASTTDTSGANVLTF.

The V and J genes are TRBV10-3 and TRBJ2-1; 9 bases agree with TRBD1. The CDR3 loop spans 15 amino acids. V lost 7 bases to trimming and J lost 9 bases; unmatched junction nucleotides: 13. Germline values: CDR1 ENHRY, CDR2 SYGVKD. This CDR3 is CAITSGQGSHTEQFF. CDR3 coding DNA: TGTGCCATCACCTCGGGACAGGGCAGCCACACTGAGCAGTTCTTC.

The rearrangement uses TRBV6-1 and TRBJ2-1; 8 positions match TRBD2. The CDR3 totals 16 residues. CDR1 and CDR2 (germline): MNHNS, SASEGT. V dropped 2 bases and J dropped 4; count of bases not matched to a gene: 7. The CDR3: CASSESSGSPYNEQFF. CDR3 sequence (DNA): TGTGCCAGCAGTGAATCCAGCGGGAGTCCTTACAATGAGCAGTTCTTC.

The chain links TRBV27 to TRBJ2-1; perhaps TRBD2 as D (5 bases). Germline CDR1 is MNHEY and CDR2 is SMNVEV (reference sequence). Trimming shortened V by 4 bases and J by 10 bases, and 17 bases separated the two germline ends. The CDR3 extends over 14 amino acids. The CDR3 spells CASSYRGLAREQFF. The CDR3 coding sequence is TGTGCCAGCAGTTACAGAGGATTAGCGCGGGAGCAGTTCTTC.

In its sample, this clone was seen once. The chain employs TRBV11-2 and TRBJ1-3, with 7 bases fitting TRBD1. Germline trimming cut 2 bases from V and 0 bases from J; bases unmatched to any gene: 4. The CDR3 runs 16 residues. CDR1 SGHAT and CDR2 FQNNGV come from the germline V gene. In DNA form, the CDR3 reads TGTGCCAGCAGCTTAAGGGGGGACAGCTCTGGAAACACCATATATTTT. Protein sequence: CASSLRGDSSGNTIYF.

The V call is TRBV4-2, the J call TRBJ2-1; TRBD2 agrees at 10 bases. CDR1 and CDR2 (germline): LGHNA, YNFKEQ. The V segment lost 7 bases and the J segment 4 bases; nucleotides outside the gene matches: 7. This CDR3 comprises 15 residues. CDR3 sequence: CASNSGTSEYNEQFF. CDR3 coding DNA: TGTGCCAGCAACTCCGGGACTAGCGAATACAATGAGCAGTTCTTC.

This clone appeared once. This chain connects TRBV28 to TRBJ1-2, with D possibly TRBD1 on 5 matching bases. The germline CDR1 and CDR2 sequences are MDHEN and SYDVKM. CDR3 size: 12 residues. With 5 bases removed from V and 7 bases from J, the gap between germline ends came to 11 bases. Here the CDR3 reads CASSPRVSGYTF. As DNA, the CDR3 is TGTGCCAGCAGTCCCAGGGTGAGTGGCTACACCTTC.

The genes are TRBV6-5 and TRBJ2-7, with TRBD1 as a possible D gene (6 bases). The CDR3 extends over 14 amino acids. From germline, CDR1 is MNHEY and CDR2 SVGAGI. The ends were cut back, 6 bases at V and 8 bases at J, with 20 bases in the middle. CDR3 protein: CASSAPGVPGQQYF. The CDR3, as DNA: TGTGCCAGCAGCGCGCCAGGGGTCCCGGGGCAGCAGTACTTC.

This chain links TRBV27 with TRBJ2-3; 7 bases match TRBD2. The V segment lost 6 bases and the J segment 2 bases; nucleotides outside the gene matches: 5. This CDR3 has 14 residues. From germline, CDR1 is MNHEY and CDR2 SMNVEV (reference sequence). The CDR3 here is CASSQRGNTDTQYF. In DNA, the CDR3 is TGTGCCAGCAGCCAGCGGGGAAACACAGATACGCAGTATTTT.

The rearrangement joins TRBV10-3 to TRBJ1-2; maybe TRBD1 (5 bases). The germline V and J ends were trimmed by 6 bases and 1 base, with 6 bases remaining between them. This CDR3 region has 12 residues. In germline, CDR1 is ENHRY, CDR2 SYGVKD. This chain's CDR3 is CAIRGLNYGYTF. The CDR3 DNA is TGTGCCATCAGGGGGCTTAACTATGGCTACACCTTC.

This sequence joins TRBV19 and TRBJ2-6; 9 positions agree with TRBD1. V gave up 5 bases and J gave up 2 bases; unmatched junction bases: 4. Germline CDR1 reads LNHDA; CDR2 reads SQIVND (reference sequence). The CDR3 totals 16 residues. This CDR3 is CASSATGGTGANVLTF. CDR3 bases: TGTGCCAGTAGTGCTACAGGGGGCACTGGGGCCAACGTCCTGACTTTC.